These 12 T cell receptor beta chains share one sample of origin, sequenced in a study of cytomegalovirus exposure and HLA in healthy donors. The PCR was carried out with 60 Vbeta primers and 13 Jbeta primers. Repertoires were generated with immunoSEQ multiplex PCR, while TCRdb's copy carries only in-frame clones and drops some. The table shows about 180,000 clones, with roughly 78% occurring only once. Sample: PBMCs. All receptors come from a woman aged 45-65 years in good health and CMV-seropositive.

The V gene is TRBV5-1, the J gene TRBJ1-2; TRBD1 matches at 11 bases. There are 14 residues in the CDR3. Germline loops: CDR1 SGHRS, CDR2 YFSETQ. The J segment lost 7 bases and the V segment lost 2 bases, leaving 4 bases of the junction unmatched. CDR3 loop: CASSLGQGASGYTF. The CDR3 DNA sequence: TGCGCCAGCAGCTTAGGACAGGGGGCTTCTGGCTACACCTTC. The full variable domain, completed using reference TRBV5-1 and TRBJ1-2, is KAGVTQTPRYLIKTRGQQVTLSCSPISGHRSVSWYQQTPGQGLQFLFEYFSETQRNKGNFPGRFSGRQFSNSRSEMNVSTLELGDSALYLCASSLGQGASGYTFGSGTRLTVV.

The gene calls are TRBV2 and TRBJ2-1; D is ambiguous. This CDR3 is 11 amino acids long. CDR1 is SNHLY, CDR2 FYNNEI, per germline. The ends were cut back, 6 bases at V and 10 bases at J, with 10 bases in the middle. The chain's CDR3 is CASRAPREQFF. The DNA of the CDR3 is TGTGCCAGCAGAGCGCCCCGGGAGCAGTTCTTC.

The chain employs TRBV28 and TRBJ1-2, with 12 bases fitting TRBD1. The germline CDR1 and CDR2 sequences are MDHEN and SYDVKM. The V and J ends lost 5 bases and 4 bases, in that order; junction bases with no gene match: 11. This CDR3 has 17 residues. The CDR3, as DNA: TGTGCCAGCAGTCTTGGGACAGGGGGCTTTCTAGGCTATGGCTACACCTTC. The encoded protein is CASSLGTGGFLGYGYTF.

This sequence joins TRBV19 and TRBJ1-1, with 10 bases identical to TRBD1. This CDR3 comprises 16 residues. Germline V gene data show CDR1 as LNHDA and CDR2 as SQIVND (reference sequence). Losses at the gene ends were 6 bases for V and 6 bases for J; bases not matched to a gene: 13. CDR3 in amino acids: CASSLGQGGLYAEAFF. CDR3 nucleotides: TGTGCCAGTAGCCTCGGACAGGGGGGATTATATGCTGAAGCTTTCTTT.

This clone was detected a few times. The V gene is TRBV4-3, the J gene TRBJ2-1, with 8 bases matching TRBD1. CDR1 LGHNA and CDR2 YSLEER come from the germline V gene. V lost 0 bases and J lost 3; bases outside the gene matches: 7. The CDR3 is 17 amino acids. CDR3 sequence: CASSQDPTGTGYNEQFF. In DNA form, the CDR3 reads TGCGCCAGCAGCCAAGATCCAACGGGGACAGGCTACAATGAGCAGTTCTTC.

This chain joins TRBV5-1 and TRBJ2-7; 7 nucleotides agree with TRBD2. The CDR3 contains 18 residues. Germline V gene data show CDR1 as SGHRS and CDR2 as YFSETQ. V lost 1 base and J lost 4; bases outside the gene matches: 17. CDR3 DNA: TGCGCCAGCAGCTTGCCCAATACTACAGTGGGGGGGTATTACGAGCAGTACTTC. Translating gives CASSLPNTTVGGYYEQYF.

This clone was found a few times. V gene TRBV6-6 combines with J gene TRBJ1-4, with TRBD1 matching over 9 bases. V shed 9 bases and J 4 bases; nucleotides not matched to a gene: 3. The CDR3 sequence is 13 residues long. Germline V gene data show CDR1 as MNHNY and CDR2 as SVGAGI (reference sequence). The CDR3 region has the DNA TGTGCCAGTAACAGGGGGCTTAATGAAAAACTGTTTTTT. The encoded protein is CASNRGLNEKLFF.

A remark on this clone: At one of its ends the junction is not consistent with the germline gene, which may arise from a read error. Other nucleotide sequences in the sample specify the same CDR3. The V gene is TRBV27, the J gene TRBJ1-2; the D gene is possibly TRBD1 (6 bases). From germline, CDR1 is MNHEY and CDR2 SMNVEV (reference sequence). The CDR3 is made up of 13 amino acids. The CDR3 loop reads CASSTTGHGGYTF. The CDR3 DNA is TGCGCCAGCAGCACTACAGGGCACGGTGGCTACACCTTC.

For this clone: This sample also contains other DNA sequences that code for the same CDR3. The V and J genes are TRBV9 and TRBJ2-1; 7 positions agree with TRBD1. The CDR3 extends over 16 amino acids. The germline V gene encodes CDR1 SGDLS and CDR2 YYNGEE. J was trimmed by 0 bases and V by 0 bases; bases with no gene match: 3. The CDR3 DNA reads as TGTGCCAGCAGCGTAGAGGGGGCGAGCTCCTACAATGAGCAGTTCTTC. Its protein is CASSVEGASSYNEQFF.

The CDR3 coding sequence is TGTGCCACCAACCCAGGACAGGGTATCTACGAGCAGTACTTC. This encodes CATNPGQGIYEQYF. The chain is built from TRBV19 and TRBJ2-7; TRBD1 matches at 8 bases. J was trimmed by 3 bases and V by 10 bases; bases with no gene match: 11. The germline CDR1 and CDR2 sequences are LNHDA and SQIVND (reference sequence). This CDR3 has 14 residues. Variable domain in full (rest from reference TRBV19 and TRBJ2-7): DGGITQSPKYLFRKEGQNVTLSCEQNLNHDAMYWYRQDPGQGLRLIYYSQIVNDFQKGDIAEGYSVSREKKESFPLTVTSAQKNPTAFYLCATNPGQGIYEQYFGPGTRLTVT.

J is TRBJ2-7 and V is TRBV15, with TRBD1 identical over 8 bases. The V gene's germline CDR1 is LNHNV and CDR2 YYDKDF (reference sequence). This CDR3 contains 15 residues. V was clipped by 3 bases and J by 2 bases; unmatched bases: 6. The DNA for the CDR3 is TGTGCCACCAGCAGGTTTACAGGGGGACCCTACGAGCAGTACTTC. Amino acids: CATSRFTGGPYEQYF.

The rearrangement links TRBV7-2 to TRBJ1-2, with 8 bases that match TRBD1. Germline CDR1 is SGHTA and CDR2 is FQGNSA. V dropped 7 bases and J dropped 4; count of bases not matched to a gene: 8. The CDR3 sequence is 14 residues long. The CDR3: CASTLGQGVYGYTF. The CDR3 region has the DNA TGTGCCAGCACCCTAGGACAGGGAGTCTATGGCTACACCTTC.